Listed below are T cell receptor beta chains from one sample, sequenced in a study of TIL therapy for anti-PD-1-resistant metastatic lung cancer. Sequencing was performed with immunoSEQ multiplex PCR; in TCRdb, only in-frame clones are kept and a portion is missing. Of around 55,000 clones listed, approximately 80% are singletons. The material was blood, obtained at baseline. These receptors all stem from a person between 30 and 79 years old with non-small cell lung cancer. CDR3s include the opening cysteine and the closing phenylalanine or tryptophan. A D gene is named only where the DNA matches it firmly. Size values are once, few and many counts, or a class for expanded clones, and some rows have none.

v_gene,j_gene,abundance,d_gene,CDR3aa,CDR3nt
TRBV7-3,TRBJ2-6,-,-,CASSLNGVSGANVLTF,TGTGCCAGCAGCTTAAATGGTGTCTCTGGGGCCAACGTCCTGACTTTC
TRBV30,TRBJ2-7,-,-,CAWSDLAGRQREQYF,TGTGCCTGGTCCGATCTGGCGGGGCGACAGAGGGAGCAGTACTTC
TRBV6-1,TRBJ2-7,-,TRBD2,CASSEVGTSGRYEQYF,TGTGCCAGCAGTGAAGTCGGGACTAGCGGGAGATACGAGCAGTACTTC
TRBV21-1,TRBJ2-1,-,-,CASSPPSGRAGEQFF,TGTGCCAGCAGCCCCCCTAGCGGGAGGGCCGGAGAGCAGTTCTTC
TRBV29-1,TRBJ2-7,-,-,CSYRGGNYEQYF,TGCAGCTACCGGGGCGGGAACTACGAGCAGTACTTC
TRBV10-3,TRBJ2-5,-,TRBD2,CAISDPGLAGGETQYF,TGTGCCATCAGTGATCCGGGACTAGCGGGGGGAGAGACCCAGTACTTC
TRBV6-5,TRBJ2-6,-,TRBD1,CASRPQGAGANVLTF,TGTGCCAGCAGACCTCAGGGGGCTGGGGCCAACGTCCTGACTTTC
TRBV7-9,TRBJ1-6,-,TRBD1,CASSLGTANSPLHF,TGTGCCAGCAGCCTTGGGACAGCTAATTCACCCCTCCACTTT
TRBV6-5,TRBJ1-1,once,-,CASSPPHLNTEAFF,TGTGCCAGCAGTCCCCCCCATTTGAACACTGAAGCTTTCTTT
TRBV5-1,TRBJ1-2,-,-,CASSLMPGNYGYTF,TGCGCCAGCAGCTTGATGCCAGGGAACTATGGCTACACCTTC
TRBV1,TRBJ2-4,-,-,CTSSPHLTSGGKRAKNIQYF,TGCACCAGCAGCCCACATTTGACTAGCGGGGGGAAACGGGCCAAAAACATTCAGTACTTC
TRBV9,TRBJ1-2,-,TRBD1,CASSTGTGNYGYTF,TGTGCCAGCAGCACCGGGACAGGGAACTATGGCTACACCTTC
TRBV18,TRBJ2-1,once,TRBD1,CASSPDRGINEQFF,TGTGCCAGCTCACCGGACAGGGGGATCAATGAGCAGTTCTTC
TRBV7-3,TRBJ2-3,-,TRBD2,CASSPTSASTDTQYF,TGTGCCAGCAGCCCTACTAGCGCCAGCACAGATACGCAGTATTTT
TRBV30,TRBJ2-5,-,-,CAWSKNAGGFSRETQYF,TGTGCCTGGAGTAAGAATGCTGGAGGGTTTAGTCGAGAGACCCAGTACTTC
TRBV7-8,TRBJ1-2,-,TRBD1,CASRGQGSPRGQGYTF,TGTGCCAGCAGGGGACAGGGAAGTCCCCGGGGTCAGGGCTACACCTTC
TRBV10-2,TRBJ2-2,-,-,CASSDREGTGELFF,TGCGCCAGCAGTGACAGGGAAGGGACCGGGGAGCTGTTTTTT
TRBV27,TRBJ1-4,-,TRBD1,CASSMDRDEKLFF,TGTGCCAGCAGTATGGACAGGGATGAAAAACTGTTTTTT
TRBV5-1,TRBJ2-5,-,TRBD1,CASSLGYGTAETQYF,TGCGCCAGCAGCTTGGGGTATGGGACAGCGGAGACCCAGTACTTC
TRBV2,TRBJ1-1,-,-,CASSEQGGGTEAFF,TGTGCCAGCAGTGAGCAAGGGGGGGGCACTGAAGCTTTCTTT
TRBV6-1,TRBJ2-7,-,-,CASSEYGESYEQYF,TGTGCCAGCAGTGAATACGGGGAGTCCTACGAGCAGTACTTC
TRBV9,TRBJ2-6,-,-,CASSVLRTTRSGANVLTF,TGTGCCAGCAGCGTCTTAAGGACTACGAGGTCTGGGGCCAACGTCCTGACTTTC
TRBV6-2/TRBV6-3,TRBJ2-7,-,-,CASSQGRVPGGEQYF,TGTGCCAGCAGCCAAGGGCGAGTCCCGGGCGGCGAGCAGTACTTC
TRBV9,TRBJ1-2,-,-,CASSPDRWSYGYTF,TGTGCCAGCAGCCCTGATCGATGGAGCTATGGCTACACCTTC
TRBV9,TRBJ2-3,-,-,CASSPGSQGPDTQYF,TGTGCCAGCAGCCCAGGGAGTCAGGGTCCAGATACGCAGTATTTT
TRBV27,TRBJ1-2,once,-,CASSFSGYGYTF,TGTGCCAGCAGTTTTAGCGGCTATGGCTACACCTTC
TRBV7-2,TRBJ2-2,-,TRBD2,CASSSLAGAGTGELFF,TGTGCCAGCAGCTCCCTAGCGGGGGCAGGGACCGGGGAGCTGTTTTTT
TRBV30,TRBJ2-3,-,-,CAWMHGPDTQYF,TGTGCCTGGATGCATGGTCCAGATACGCAGTATTTT
TRBV4-3,TRBJ1-1,-,-,CASSQDRGGMTEAFF,TGCGCCAGCAGCCAAGATCGAGGGGGGATGACTGAAGCTTTCTTT
TRBV6-5,TRBJ1-6,-,-,CASSQARGGSPLHF,TGTGCCAGCAGTCAGGCGCGGGGTGGTTCACCCCTCCACTTT
TRBV9,TRBJ2-6,-,TRBD1,CASSAVQGAPGANVLTF,TGTGCCAGCAGCGCCGTACAGGGGGCTCCTGGGGCCAACGTCCTGACTTTC
TRBV9,TRBJ1-3,-,-,CAREQMPSGNTIYF,TGTGCCAGAGAACAGATGCCCTCTGGAAACACCATATATTTT
TRBV4-1,TRBJ2-5,-,TRBD2,CASSRTSGVTETQYF,TGCGCCAGCAGCCGGACTAGCGGGGTCACAGAGACCCAGTACTTC
TRBV6-2/TRBV6-3,TRBJ1-2,medium-sized,-,CASSYSQGSSGYTF,TGTGCCAGCAGTTACTCGCAGGGGAGCTCGGGCTACACCTTC
TRBV11-2,TRBJ2-2,-,-,CASSFTVLTGELFF,TGTGCCAGCAGCTTCACGGTCCTCACCGGGGAGCTGTTTTTT
TRBV19,TRBJ1-4,few,-,CASSIRQPGNEKLFF,TGTGCCAGTAGTATTCGACAACCAGGGAATGAAAAACTGTTTTTT
TRBV15,TRBJ2-3,-,-,CATSKAQSPSTDTQYF,TGTGCCACCAGCAAAGCACAGAGTCCTAGCACAGATACGCAGTATTTT
TRBV3-1/TRBV3-2,TRBJ2-1,-,TRBD2,CASSPGGSGRGHEQFF,TGTGCCAGCAGCCCGGGGGGAAGCGGGAGGGGCCATGAGCAGTTCTTC
TRBV19,TRBJ2-7,-,-,CATRGDISYEQYF,TGTGCCACTAGAGGGGACATATCCTACGAGCAGTACTTC
TRBV27,TRBJ2-7,-,-,CASSSQAGWAREQYF,TGTGCCAGCAGTTCACAGGCGGGCTGGGCTCGGGAGCAGTACTTC
TRBV28,TRBJ2-7,-,TRBD1,CATTRGTYEQYF,TGTGCCACCACCAGGGGGACCTACGAGCAGTACTTC
TRBV2,TRBJ1-2,-,TRBD1,CASRGTGYGYTF,TGTGCCAGCAGGGGGACAGGCTATGGCTACACCTTC
TRBV4-3,TRBJ2-7,-,TRBD1,CASSRDRNYEQYF,TGCGCCAGCAGCCGGGACAGGAACTACGAGCAGTACTTC
TRBV5-4,TRBJ2-4,-,-,CASSLASENIQYF,TGTGCCAGCAGCTTGGCCTCGGAAAACATTCAGTACTTC
TRBV27,TRBJ2-1,-,TRBD2,CASSRQLAGFSYNEQFF,TGTGCCAGCAGTCGCCAACTAGCGGGATTCTCCTACAATGAGCAGTTCTTC
TRBV28,TRBJ2-2,-,TRBD2,CASSFAPGLADTGELFF,TGTGCCAGCAGTTTCGCCCCGGGACTAGCGGACACCGGGGAGCTGTTTTTT
TRBV19,TRBJ2-1,few,TRBD2,CASSIDSPRLAGFRGNEQFF,TGTGCCAGTAGTATAGATTCCCCCCGACTAGCGGGGTTCCGTGGCAATGAGCAGTTCTTC
TRBV28,TRBJ1-6,-,-,CASIYSRSSYNSPLHF,TGTGCCAGCATTTACAGCCGGAGCTCCTATAATTCACCCCTCCACTTT
TRBV5-6,TRBJ1-2,-,-,CASTLGKGFYGYTF,TGTGCCAGCACTTTGGGGAAGGGGTTCTATGGCTACACCTTC
TRBV6-4,TRBJ2-6,-,-,CASRGSGANVLTF,TGTGCCAGCCGGGGTTCTGGGGCCAACGTCCTGACTTTC
TRBV30,TRBJ2-2,few,-,CAWKASFVRNTGELFF,TGTGCCTGGAAGGCTAGCTTCGTACGGAACACCGGGGAGCTGTTTTTT